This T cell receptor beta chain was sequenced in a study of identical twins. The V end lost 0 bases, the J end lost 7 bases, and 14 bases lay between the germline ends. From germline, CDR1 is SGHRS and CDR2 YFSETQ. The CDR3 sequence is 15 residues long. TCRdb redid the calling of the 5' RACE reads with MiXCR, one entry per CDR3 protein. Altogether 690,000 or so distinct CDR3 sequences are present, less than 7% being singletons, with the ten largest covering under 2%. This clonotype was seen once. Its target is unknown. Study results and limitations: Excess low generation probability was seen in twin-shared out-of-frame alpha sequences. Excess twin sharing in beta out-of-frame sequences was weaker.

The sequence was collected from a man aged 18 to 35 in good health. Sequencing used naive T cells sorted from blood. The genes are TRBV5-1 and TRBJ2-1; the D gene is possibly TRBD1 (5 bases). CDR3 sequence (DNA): TGCGCCAGCAGCTTGGGGGGTTCTGGGGCGAATGAGCAGTTCTTC. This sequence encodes CASSLGGSGANEQFF.